The 19 T cell receptor beta chains given below trace back to one sample, sequenced in a study of response to subunit inactivated influenza vaccine. From the RT-PCR reads, TCRdb called clonotypes with MiXCR, one entry per CDR3 protein. This sample yields some 150,000 distinct CDR3 sequences, of which 10% to 15% are seen a single time; 29% belongs to the top ten. The same specimen was also included in a second study, on T cells expressing NK-cell markers. As reported in that work: Making the TCR beta cDNA relied on 5'RACE template switching with UMIs.

The input for sequencing was CD8+ T cells sorted from PBMCs, taken approximately 13 days after vaccination. The source of these receptors is a man aged 45-65 years who received an inactivated influenza vaccine.

This clonotype has a count of ten or more. The J gene is TRBJ2-1, the V gene TRBV7-9; the D is unclear. Germline V CDR1 and CDR2: SEHNR, FQNEAQ (reference sequence). Trimming shortened V by 4 bases and J by 3 bases, and 4 bases separated the two germline ends. This CDR3 comprises 12 residues. In nucleotides, the CDR3 is TGTGCCAGCAGCTCTTTCTACAATGAGCAGTTCTTC. Translating it yields CASSSFYNEQFF.

This clonotype was counted at least ten times. The chain recombines TRBV7-9 with TRBJ1-1; D gene uncertain. The CDR3 consists of 13 residues. Germline CDR1 and CDR2: SEHNR and FQNEAQ (reference sequence). Trimming removed 2 bases at V and 0 bases at J, with 4 bases between. CDR3 nucleotide sequence: TGTGCCAGCAGCTTAACAGTGAACACTGAAGCTTTCTTT. Translation: CASSLTVNTEAFF.

CDR3 sequence: CAWSVRGLGTPEQYF. The CDR3 coding sequence is TGTGCCTGGAGTGTTCGGGGACTAGGTACTCCCGAGCAGTACTTC. The chain carries TRBV30 and TRBJ2-7; 8 bases fit TRBD2. Germline V lookup: CDR1 GTSNPN, CDR2 SVGIG (reference sequence). This CDR3 comprises 15 residues. Trimming removed 0 bases from V and 6 bases from J; junction bases left unmatched: 10.

This clonotype occurred a few times. The rearrangement links TRBV3-1 to TRBJ2-3; TRBD2 agrees at 7 bases. From germline, CDR1 is LGHDT and CDR2 YNNKEL (reference sequence). V lost 1 base to trimming and J lost 4 bases; unmatched junction nucleotides: 5. The CDR3 consists of 15 residues. The CDR3: CASSQVISGSDTQYF. DNA of the CDR3: TGTGCCAGCAGCCAAGTTATTAGCGGGTCAGATACGCAGTATTTT.

The J gene is TRBJ2-1, the V gene TRBV3-1; TRBD2 matches at 7 bases. CDR3 size: 14 residues. The ends lost 4 bases at V and 7 bases at J; junction bases unmatched: 7. Germline CDR1 LGHDT, CDR2 YNNKEL (reference sequence). The CDR3: CASSRGGSTNEQFF. Written as DNA, the CDR3 is TGTGCCAGCAGCCGGGGCGGGAGCACGAATGAGCAGTTCTTC.

Turning to this clonotype: One junction end disagrees with the germline gene, perhaps due to a read error. The chain recombines TRBV29-1 with TRBJ2-3; D uncertain. Germline V gives CDR1 SQVTM, CDR2 ANQGSEA. The CDR3 contains 15 residues. In DNA, the CDR3 is TGCAGCGTTCAAGATCGAGGACCCCGCACAGATACGCAGTATTTT. Its translation is CSVQDRGPRTDTQYF.

V is TRBV30 and J is TRBJ2-7; TRBD2 matches 7 bases. This CDR3 comprises 13 residues. Per the germline V gene, CDR1 is GTSNPN and CDR2 is SVGIG (reference sequence). The V gene end was trimmed by 5 bases and the J gene end by 4 bases; junction bases not matched to a gene: 8. In DNA, the CDR3 is TGTGCCTGGTCGGCGGGAGTAGGTTACGAGCAGTACTTC. Protein sequence: CAWSAGVGYEQYF.

The chain joins TRBV28 to TRBJ2-3; no definite D call. Germline loops: CDR1 MDHEN, CDR2 SYDVKM. The CDR3 sequence is 16 residues long. Trimming removed 3 bases from V and 1 base from J, with 14 bases in between. The CDR3 loop is CASSFPAIGRTDTQYF. The CDR3 DNA follows: TGTGCCAGCAGTTTCCCAGCTATAGGACGCACAGATACGCAGTATTTT.

This clonotype has just a few counts. This chain connects TRBV28 to TRBJ2-3; 7 bases fit TRBD1. This CDR3 is 14 amino acids long. The V gene end was trimmed by 6 bases and the J gene end by 4 bases; junction bases not matched to a gene: 7. CDR1 is MDHEN, CDR2 SYDVKM, per germline. The CDR3 bases are TGTGCCAGCAGACAGACAGGGTTTGCAGATACGCAGTATTTT. This sequence encodes CASRQTGFADTQYF. Full variable domain (remainder filled in from reference TRBV28 and TRBJ2-3): DVKVTQSSRYLVKRTGEKVFLECVQDMDHENMFWYRQDPGLGLRLIYFSYDVKMKEKGDIPEGYSVSREKKERFSLILESASTNQTSMYLCASRQTGFADTQYFGPGTRLTVL.

The chain couples TRBV20-1 to TRBJ2-1, with TRBD1 matching over 10 bases. J gave up 8 bases and V 7 bases, and 8 bases lay outside the gene matches. The CDR3 is 13 residues long. CDR1 and CDR2 from the germline V gene are DFQATT and SNEGSKA (reference sequence). The CDR3 DNA reads TGCAGTGGAGGGACAGGGGCTTGGGATGAGCAGTTCTTC. Translating it yields CSGGTGAWDEQFF.

This clonotype was counted only a few times. V is TRBV28 and J is TRBJ2-1; 10 bases align to TRBD1. With V trimmed by 3 bases and J by 3 bases, 11 bases remained unmatched. CDR1 and CDR2 (germline): MDHEN, SYDVKM. This CDR3 has 18 amino acids. The CDR3 DNA follows: TGTGCCAGCAGTTTGGCATCGGGACAGGGGAAACTCTACAATGAGCAGTTCTTC. It yields the protein CASSLASGQGKLYNEQFF.

V gene TRBV20-1 combines with J gene TRBJ2-7; 13 nucleotides line up with TRBD2. The CDR3 is made up of 14 amino acids. Trimming removed 6 bases from V and 4 bases from J; junction bases left unmatched: 6. Germline V CDR1 and CDR2: DFQATT, SNEGSKA (reference sequence). The CDR3 DNA is TGCAGTGCCCACAGACTAGCGGGGGGTTACGAGCAGTACTTC. This translates into CSAHRLAGGYEQYF.

The chain links TRBV20-1 to TRBJ2-3, with 8 nucleotides matching TRBD2. The CDR3 sequence is 14 residues long. CDR1 is DFQATT, CDR2 SNEGSKA, per germline (reference sequence). V was pared by 6 bases and J by 5 bases, with 10 bases of the junction left unmatched. DNA for the CDR3: TGCAGTGCGACGGACCGGGGGGGAATAGATACGCAGTATTTT. This encodes CSATDRGGIDTQYF.

This clonotype was counted a few times. The V and J genes are TRBV6-2 or TRBV6-3 and TRBJ2-4, with 11 positions matching TRBD2. J lost 8 bases, V lost 0 bases, and 6 bases had no gene match. Per germline, CDR1 MNHEY and CDR2 SVGEGT. The CDR3 consists of 16 residues. The CDR3, as DNA: TGTGCCAGCAGTTACTCGAAGACTAGCGGGGATTACATTCAGTACTTC. It encodes CASSYSKTSGDYIQYF.

The CDR3 DNA reads TGTGCCAGCAGCCCAGGGACTAGCGGGAGTTTTCTGACAGATACGCAGTATTTT. Translated, it gives CASSPGTSGSFLTDTQYF. The chain combines TRBV7-6 with TRBJ2-3, with 14 bases identical to TRBD2. V trimming: 5 bases; J trimming: 3 bases; junction bases outside the gene matches: 10. The CDR3 covers 18 residues. The germline CDR1 and CDR2 sequences are SGHVS and FNYEAQ.

This clonotype appeared many times. The V call is TRBV6-6, the J call TRBJ2-7, with TRBD1 identical over 11 bases. Germline CDR1 is MNHNY and CDR2 is SVGAGI (reference sequence). The CDR3 runs to 13 residues. V shed 2 bases and J 7 bases; nucleotides not matched to a gene: 1. CDR3 sequence: CASSYGTGGEQYF. The CDR3 DNA reads TGTGCCAGCAGTTACGGGACAGGGGGTGAGCAGTACTTC.

Many counts were recorded for this clonotype. The J gene is TRBJ2-2, the V gene TRBV4-2; D is possibly TRBD2 (5 bases). The CDR3 totals 14 residues. Germline V gives CDR1 LGHNA, CDR2 YNFKEQ. Trimming stripped 4 bases from V and 4 bases from J, with 10 bases between. The CDR3 coding sequence is TGTGCCAGCAGCCCCGGCGAGGGCACCGGGGAGCTGTTTTTT. Translated, it gives CASSPGEGTGELFF.

V usage is TRBV28 and J usage is TRBJ2-3; TRBD2 matches 13 bases. CDR1 MDHEN and CDR2 SYDVKM come from the germline V gene. The CDR3 spans 19 residues. With V trimmed by 1 base and J by 7 bases, 14 bases remained unmatched. In DNA form, the CDR3 reads TGTGCCAGCAGTTTATTACTGTCTGGCACTAGCGGGAGGGGTTATACGCAGTATTTT. Protein product: CASSLLLSGTSGRGYTQYF.

This chain links TRBV27 with TRBJ1-2; D call uncertain. Trimming stripped 0 bases from V and 2 bases from J, with 7 bases between. The CDR3 extends over 14 amino acids. Germline CDR1 and CDR2: MNHEY and SMNVEV (reference sequence). The CDR3 spells CASSLSPINYGYTF. Written as DNA, the CDR3 is TGTGCCAGCAGTTTATCGCCGATCAACTATGGCTACACCTTC.